This TCR beta chain originates from a study of T cells in Graves' hyperthyroidism and ophthalmopathy (dated by TCRdb to the late 2010s). Background on the whole study: Peripheral blood was sampled at the time of initial diagnosis, prior to any treatment. To identify TCR V-J signatures that set the groups apart, the researchers used a discovery cohort of about a hundred patients, made up of under 50 with Graves' ophthalmopathy and approximately 57 with stable Graves' hyperthyroidism. Prospective prediction of ophthalmopathy was tested in an independent validation cohort consisting of some 20 hyperthyroidism patients and some 16 patients who later progressed to ophthalmopathy. For training and testing, the 100 or so patients in the discovery cohort were randomly divided in a 7:3 ratio. The study also compared thyroid tissue and blood T-cell repertoires from a handful of Graves' hyperthyroidism patients. After sampling, hyperthyroidism patients received methimazole starting at 30 mg daily, and ophthalmopathy patients received high-dose intravenous methylprednisolone. TCR Vbeta CDR3 sequencing of 135 peripheral blood samples (over 40 ophthalmopathy, 75 to 80 hyperthyroidism and roughly 17 progressor patients) is reported in the paper. Paper-wide results and their limitations: In validation, the model predicted progression to ophthalmopathy a median of 6.5 months before onset, with 65% to 71% sensitivity and almost 75% specificity. A 13 V-J signature model separated ophthalmopathy from stable hyperthyroidism, with roughly 88% sensitivity and 81.08% specificity in cross-validation and 80%/75% in testing. Most expanded thyroid clonotypes (frequency above 0.001) were also detected in blood, suggesting blood repertoires may reflect thyroid immune responses. Sample size was not statistically predetermined, and blinding of investigators to group allocation was not performed.

From the cysteine up to the phenylalanine, the CDR3 has a length of 15 residues. Of all the DNA, just the CDR3 is kept, 45 bases in frame from base 1. The germline V gene supplies CDR1 SGHAT and CDR2 FQNNGV. V is clipped by 5 bases and J by 5 bases, and the sequence between their germline boundaries is 16 bases long. A patient counted as having stable Graves' hyperthyroidism if no progression to ophthalmopathy occurred over 18 months of follow-up. The hyperthyroidism patients were between 18 and 65 years old and newly diagnosed, with a disease duration of less than 2 months. Patients with uncontrolled infections, other autoimmune diseases, pregnancy or lactation were excluded. Diagnoses were based on clinical symptoms, serum thyroxine and TRAb, thyroid ultrasound and orbital computed tomography. PBMCs were isolated from 8 to 10 ml of fresh peripheral blood by Ficoll-Paque density gradient centrifugation. Trizol reagent was used to extract total RNA, and RNA quality was then checked on an Agilent 2100 Bioanalyzer.

As concerns this clonotype: Its specific antigen is unknown. This could be a read error, since a much larger clone is one nucleotide away.

The TCR beta CDR3 regions were amplified from RNA transcripts. The first round of RT-PCR for the TCR CDR3 was performed with the HTBI primer set and the Qiagen OneStep RT-PCR kit. Libraries were constructed in a second round of multiplex PCR, after which size selection and purification were carried out. Libraries were sequenced paired-end with 100 bp reads on an Illumina HiSeq2000. Per the authors' processing: SOAPnuke was used to process the raw data, removing reads that contained adapters or uncalled bases, had a mean Phred below 15, or lacked an exact match to the constant primer or identifier. High-quality paired reads were merged using COPE v1.2.5, and each unique nucleotide sequence was defined as a clonotype. Clonotypes were aligned to IMGT TRBV, TRBD and TRBJ reference segments using MiTCR v1.1. Analysis was restricted to V-J combinations with a frequency above 0.0001, which covered 98% to 99.2% of repertoires. The TCS score was defined as the ratio of F50 (clonal expansion) to E x V (chaos), calculated using BLOSUM62-based TCRdist between CDR3 peptides within each V-J. Welch's t-statistics and random forest reduced around 520 V-J features to roughly 13, which were used in a naive Bayes classifier (R e1071). The public reads were run again by TCRdb, first through fastp at Q25 and then through MiXCR, and only productive beta chains were kept. One record per CDR3 amino acid sequence lists the most common genes and DNA. The V and J calls were not made by the authors but by TCRdb's processing. The sample table holds 300,000 to 450,000 distinct CDR3 sequences, of which under 15% were seen once. The ten largest clonotypes hold approximately 32% of the sample.

The rearranged segments are TRBV11-2 and TRBJ2-1; the D gene assignment is ambiguous. The specimen sequenced was blood. This receptor was taken from a woman under 40 with Graves' hyperthyroidism. Here is the DNA: TGTGCCAGCAGCCTAAGTTTGGCGAGCGACAATGAGCAGTTCTTC. This codes for CASSLSLASDNEQFF.